This entry is about one T cell receptor (beta chain). TCRdb processed the RACE reads anew with MiXCR; each CDR3 protein has one entry. The sample records 240,000 or so distinct CDR3 sequences, approximately 8.6% being singletons. The data are from a study of human T cells and chemical hapten exposure. Stated time point: pre-sensitization, week 0. Sample treatment: therapeutic diphenylcyclopropenone sensitization with weekly scalp DPC. The trim removed 3 bases at V and 3 bases at J, leaving 7 bases unmatched. This CDR3 spans 14 amino acids. Germline V gives CDR1 SQVTM, CDR2 ANQGSEA. This TCR was sampled from a woman aged 40 to 49 with alopecia areata. Some clones in this sample may be carry-over from other donors' samples. The sequenced sample was whole blood, obtained in connection with sensitization to the hapten diphenylcyclopropenone (DPC). This chain links TRBV29-1 with TRBJ2-7; 8 positions agree with TRBD1. In nucleotides, the CDR3 is TGCAGCGTTGATCGGGGGACAGGAGACTACGAGCAGTACTTC. This encodes CSVDRGTGDYEQYF.